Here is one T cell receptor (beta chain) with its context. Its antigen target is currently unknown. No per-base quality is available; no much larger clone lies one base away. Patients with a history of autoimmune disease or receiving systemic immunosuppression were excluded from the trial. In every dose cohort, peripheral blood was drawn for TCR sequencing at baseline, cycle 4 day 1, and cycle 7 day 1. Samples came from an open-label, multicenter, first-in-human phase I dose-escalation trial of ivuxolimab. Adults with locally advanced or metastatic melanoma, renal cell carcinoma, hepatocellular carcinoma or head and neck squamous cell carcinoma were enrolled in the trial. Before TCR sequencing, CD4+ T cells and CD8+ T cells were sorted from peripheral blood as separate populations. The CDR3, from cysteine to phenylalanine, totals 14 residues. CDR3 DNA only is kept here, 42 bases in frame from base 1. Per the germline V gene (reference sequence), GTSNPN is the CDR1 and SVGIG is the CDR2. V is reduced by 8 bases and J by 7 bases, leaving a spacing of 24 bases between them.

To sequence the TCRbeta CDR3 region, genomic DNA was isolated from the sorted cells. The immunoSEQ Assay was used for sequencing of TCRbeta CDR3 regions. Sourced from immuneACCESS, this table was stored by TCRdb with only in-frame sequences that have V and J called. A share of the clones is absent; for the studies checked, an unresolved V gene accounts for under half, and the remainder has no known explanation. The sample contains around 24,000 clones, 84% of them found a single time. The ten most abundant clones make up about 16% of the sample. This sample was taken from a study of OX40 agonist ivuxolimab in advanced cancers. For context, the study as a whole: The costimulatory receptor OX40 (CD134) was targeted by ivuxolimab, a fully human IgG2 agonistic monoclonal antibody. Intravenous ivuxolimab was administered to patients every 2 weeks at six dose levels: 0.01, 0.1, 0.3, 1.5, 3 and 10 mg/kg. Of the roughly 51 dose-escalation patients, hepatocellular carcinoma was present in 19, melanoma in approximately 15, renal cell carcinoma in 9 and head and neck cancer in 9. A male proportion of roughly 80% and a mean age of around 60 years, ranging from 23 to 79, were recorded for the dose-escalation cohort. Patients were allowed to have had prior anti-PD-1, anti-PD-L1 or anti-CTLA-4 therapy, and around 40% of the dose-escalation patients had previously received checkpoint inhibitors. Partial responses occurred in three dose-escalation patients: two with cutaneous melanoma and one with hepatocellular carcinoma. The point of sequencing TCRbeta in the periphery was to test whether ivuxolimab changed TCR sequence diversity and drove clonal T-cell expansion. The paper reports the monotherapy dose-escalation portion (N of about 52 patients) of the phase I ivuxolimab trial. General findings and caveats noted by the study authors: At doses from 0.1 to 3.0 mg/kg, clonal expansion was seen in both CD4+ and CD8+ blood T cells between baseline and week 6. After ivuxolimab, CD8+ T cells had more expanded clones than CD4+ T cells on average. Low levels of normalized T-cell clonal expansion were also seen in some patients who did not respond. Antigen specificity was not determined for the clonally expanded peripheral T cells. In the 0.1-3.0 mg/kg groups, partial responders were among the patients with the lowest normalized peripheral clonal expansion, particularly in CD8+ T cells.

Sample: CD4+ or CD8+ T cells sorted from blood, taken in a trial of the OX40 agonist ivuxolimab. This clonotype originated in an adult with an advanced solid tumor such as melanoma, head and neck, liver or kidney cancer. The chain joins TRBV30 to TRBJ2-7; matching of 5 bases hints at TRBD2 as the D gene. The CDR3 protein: CATTSRSTTGEQYF. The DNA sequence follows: TGTGCCACAACTAGTCGTTCCACCACGGGTGAGCAGTACTTC.